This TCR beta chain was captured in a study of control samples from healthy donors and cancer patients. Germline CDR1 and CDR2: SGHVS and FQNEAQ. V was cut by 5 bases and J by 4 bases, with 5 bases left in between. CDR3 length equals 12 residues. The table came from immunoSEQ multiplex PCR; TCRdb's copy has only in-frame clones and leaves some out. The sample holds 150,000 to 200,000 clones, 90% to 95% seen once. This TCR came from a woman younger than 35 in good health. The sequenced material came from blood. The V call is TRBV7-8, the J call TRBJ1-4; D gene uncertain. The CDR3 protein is CASSRDNEKLFF. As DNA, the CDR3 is TGTGCCAGCAGCCGGGATAATGAAAAACTGTTTTTT.